The T cell receptor beta chain described here comes from a study of T-cell reconstitution after alpha-beta-depleted transplantation in children (dated by TCRdb to 2016 to 2018). For the wider study: Using TCR repertoire profiling, the study quantitatively followed how T-cell immune reconstitution unfolded in children after TCRalphabeta/CD19-depleted allogeneic hematopoietic cell transplantation.

Receptor amplification or capture employed PCR. Reads for this sample came from an Illumina HiSeq 2500. Molecular barcoding was employed in the preparation of TCR libraries, with unique molecular identifiers being used to normalize TCRbeta repertoire quantification. TCRdb handled the public reads itself, with Q25 trimming in fastp and clone calling in MiXCR, and kept productive beta chains. Rows with a matching CDR3 protein are joined into one entry that keeps the most common DNA and genes. This sample comprises roughly 500,000 distinct CDR3 sequences, approximately 16% of them detected only once. The ten largest clones add up to approximately 3% of the sample. Its CDR3 holds 15 amino acids, cysteine through phenylalanine. Only the CDR3 portion is preserved as DNA: 45 bases, with reading frame beginning at the first base. A distance of 19 bases separates the germline ends of V and J, which lose 5 bases and 5 bases respectively. CDR1 SEHNR and CDR2 FQNEAQ are derived from the germline V gene (reference sequence).

This clonotype was observed a few times. Its antigen is unknown. No qualities accompany the bases; no much larger clone lies one base away. The material was PBMCs from the stem cell graft donor, obtained from the stem cell graft. The chain is made from TRBV7-9 and TRBJ2-7; TRBD2 is possibly the D segment (5 matching bases). This TCR was sampled from a human donor who donated a stem cell graft to a child with acute lymphoblastic leukemia. The CDR3 region reads CASSQDLAASNEQYF. The sequenced DNA: TGTGCCAGCAGCCAAGACCTTGCGGCTAGCAACGAGCAGTACTTC.